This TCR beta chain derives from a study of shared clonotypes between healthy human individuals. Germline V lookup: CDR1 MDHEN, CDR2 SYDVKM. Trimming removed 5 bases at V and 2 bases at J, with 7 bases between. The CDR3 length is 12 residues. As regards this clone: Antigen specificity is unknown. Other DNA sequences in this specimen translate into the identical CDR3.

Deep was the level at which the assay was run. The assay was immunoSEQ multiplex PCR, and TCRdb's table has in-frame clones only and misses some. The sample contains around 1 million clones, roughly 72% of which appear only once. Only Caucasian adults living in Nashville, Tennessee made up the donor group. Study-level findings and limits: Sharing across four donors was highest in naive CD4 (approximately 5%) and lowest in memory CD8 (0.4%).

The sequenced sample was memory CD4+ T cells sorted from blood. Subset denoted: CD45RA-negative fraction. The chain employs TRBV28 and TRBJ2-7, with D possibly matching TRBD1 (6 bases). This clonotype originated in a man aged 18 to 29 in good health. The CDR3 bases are TGTGCCAGCAGTACAGGGCCCTACGAGCAGTACTTC. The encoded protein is CASSTGPYEQYF.